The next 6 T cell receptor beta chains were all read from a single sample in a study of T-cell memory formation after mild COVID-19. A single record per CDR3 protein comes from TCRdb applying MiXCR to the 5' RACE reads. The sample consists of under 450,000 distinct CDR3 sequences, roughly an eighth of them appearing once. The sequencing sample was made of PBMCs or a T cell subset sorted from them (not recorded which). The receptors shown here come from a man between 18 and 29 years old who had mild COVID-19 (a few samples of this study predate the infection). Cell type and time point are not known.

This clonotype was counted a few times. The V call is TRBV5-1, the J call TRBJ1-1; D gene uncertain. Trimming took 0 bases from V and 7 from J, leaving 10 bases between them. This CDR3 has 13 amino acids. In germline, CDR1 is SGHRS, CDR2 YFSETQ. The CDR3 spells CASSLEGALEAFF. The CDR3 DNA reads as TGCGCCAGCAGCTTGGAGGGAGCCCTTGAAGCTTTCTTT.

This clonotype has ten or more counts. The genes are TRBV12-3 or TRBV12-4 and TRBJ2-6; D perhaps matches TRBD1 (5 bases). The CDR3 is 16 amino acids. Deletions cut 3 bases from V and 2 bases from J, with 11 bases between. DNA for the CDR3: TGTGCCAGCAGTTTTAGGGGTATTGCTGGGGCCAACGTCCTGACTTTC. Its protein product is CASSFRGIAGANVLTF.

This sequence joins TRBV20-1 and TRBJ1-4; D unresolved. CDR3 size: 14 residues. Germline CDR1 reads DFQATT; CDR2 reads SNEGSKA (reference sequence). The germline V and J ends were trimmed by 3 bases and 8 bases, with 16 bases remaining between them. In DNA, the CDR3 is TGCAGTGCTAGTCCGCTGCAGGCGAGGGAAAAACTGTTTTTT. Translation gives CSASPLQAREKLFF.

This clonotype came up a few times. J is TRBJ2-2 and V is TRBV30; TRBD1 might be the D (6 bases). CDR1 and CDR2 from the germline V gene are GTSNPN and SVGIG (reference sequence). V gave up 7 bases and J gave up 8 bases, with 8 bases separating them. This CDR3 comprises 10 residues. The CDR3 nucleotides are TGTGCCTCCCAGGGGGGGGAGCTGTTTTTT. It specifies CASQGGELFF.

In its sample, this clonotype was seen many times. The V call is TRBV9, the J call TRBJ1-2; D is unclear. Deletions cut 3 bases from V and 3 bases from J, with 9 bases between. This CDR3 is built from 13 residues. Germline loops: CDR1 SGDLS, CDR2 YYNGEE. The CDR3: CASSEGRDYGYTF. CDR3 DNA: TGTGCCAGCAGCGAAGGTCGAGACTATGGCTACACCTTC.

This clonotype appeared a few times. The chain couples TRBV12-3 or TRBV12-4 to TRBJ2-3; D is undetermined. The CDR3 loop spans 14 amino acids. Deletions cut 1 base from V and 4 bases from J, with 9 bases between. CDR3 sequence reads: CASSLGSPPDTQYF. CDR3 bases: TGTGCCAGCAGTTTAGGTTCGCCTCCAGATACGCAGTATTTT.